This TCR beta chain was obtained from a study of Graves' ophthalmopathy and Graves' hyperthyroidism. Across the study: Peripheral blood collection took place at initial diagnosis, before any treatment.

The sequenced template was RNA, covering the TCR beta CDR3 region. First-round RT-PCR used HTBI primers; second-round multiplex PCR followed. One entry per CDR3 protein, called by TCRdb with MiXCR from the multiplex PCR reads. The sample contains 600,000 to 700,000 distinct CDR3 sequences, more than 40% of which appear only once. This CDR3 has 15 residues. Germline lookup yields CDR1 SEHNR and CDR2 FQNEAQ (reference sequence). The J segment lost 3 bases and the V segment lost 3 bases, leaving 6 bases of the junction unmatched. Uncontrolled infections, other autoimmune diseases, pregnancy or lactation barred patients from enrollment. Clinical symptoms, serum thyroxine, TRAb, thyroid ultrasound and orbital computed tomography formed the basis of diagnosis.

This sequence originates from an adult man with Graves' ophthalmopathy. Material for sequencing was peripheral blood. This sequence joins TRBV7-9 and TRBJ2-5; 8 positions agree with TRBD1. CDR3 coding DNA: TGTGCCAGCAGCTTCAGGCAGACAGGGGAAGAGACCCAGTACTTC. Translation: CASSFRQTGEETQYF.